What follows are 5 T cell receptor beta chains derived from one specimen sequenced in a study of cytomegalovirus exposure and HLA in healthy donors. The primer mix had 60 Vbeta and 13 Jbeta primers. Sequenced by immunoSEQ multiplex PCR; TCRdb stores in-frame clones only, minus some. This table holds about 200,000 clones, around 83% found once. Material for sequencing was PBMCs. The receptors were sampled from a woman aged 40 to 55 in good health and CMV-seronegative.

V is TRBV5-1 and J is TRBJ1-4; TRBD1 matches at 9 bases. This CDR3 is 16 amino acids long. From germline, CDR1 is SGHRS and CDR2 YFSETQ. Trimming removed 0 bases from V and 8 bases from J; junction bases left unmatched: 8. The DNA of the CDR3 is TGCGCCAGCAGCTTGGAAGGGACAGGGTATGCGGAAAAACTGTTTTTT. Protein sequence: CASSLEGTGYAEKLFF. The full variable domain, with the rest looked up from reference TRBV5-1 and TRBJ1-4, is KAGVTQTPRYLIKTRGQQVTLSCSPISGHRSVSWYQQTPGQGLQFLFEYFSETQRNKGNFPGRFSGRQFSNSRSEMNVSTLELGDSALYLCASSLEGTGYAEKLFFGSGTQLSVL.

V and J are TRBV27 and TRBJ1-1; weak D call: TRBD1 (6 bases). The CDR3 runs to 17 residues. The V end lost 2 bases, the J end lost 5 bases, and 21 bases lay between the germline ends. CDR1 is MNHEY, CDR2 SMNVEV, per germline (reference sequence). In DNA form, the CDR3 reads TGTGCCAGCAGTTTAAGCCCTTGGGCAGGGGACGGGACTGAAGCTTTCTTT. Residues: CASSLSPWAGDGTEAFF.

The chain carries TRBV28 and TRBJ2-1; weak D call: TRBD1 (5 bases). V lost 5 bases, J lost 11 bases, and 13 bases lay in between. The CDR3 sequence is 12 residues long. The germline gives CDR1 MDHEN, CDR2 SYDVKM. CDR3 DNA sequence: TGTGCCAGCAGTCTCCAGGGTAGGAAGCAGTTCTTC. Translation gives CASSLQGRKQFF.

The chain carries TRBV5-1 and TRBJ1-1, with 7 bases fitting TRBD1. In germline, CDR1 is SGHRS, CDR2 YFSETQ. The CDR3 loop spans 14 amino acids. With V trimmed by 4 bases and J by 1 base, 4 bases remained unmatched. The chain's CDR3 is CASSKGQPNTEAFF. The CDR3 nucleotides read TGCGCCAGCAGCAAGGGACAGCCGAACACTGAAGCTTTCTTT.

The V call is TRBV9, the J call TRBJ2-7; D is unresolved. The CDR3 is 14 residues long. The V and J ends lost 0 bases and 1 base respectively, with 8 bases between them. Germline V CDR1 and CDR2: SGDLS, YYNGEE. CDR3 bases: TGTGCCAGCAGCGTAGCTGCGGCATCCTACGAGCAGTACTTC. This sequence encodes CASSVAAASYEQYF.